This TCR beta chain was recorded in a study of Graves' ophthalmopathy and Graves' hyperthyroidism. Study background: Investigators collected peripheral blood at initial diagnosis, before any treatment was given.

This clonotype was found many times. The CDR3 contains 14 residues. Trimming removed 5 bases from V and 3 bases from J; junction bases left unmatched: 4. CDR1 and CDR2 from the germline V gene are SEHNR and FQNEAQ (reference sequence). Amplification from RNA transcripts yielded the TCR beta CDR3 regions. The workflow started with a first-round RT-PCR run with HTBI primers and then moved on to a second-round multiplex PCR. In TCRdb, the multiplex PCR reads were re-called with MiXCR into one record per CDR3 protein. The table has roughly 500,000 distinct CDR3 sequences, about 15% seen once. The clonotype comes from a woman under 40 with Graves' ophthalmopathy. The rearrangement links TRBV7-9 to TRBJ2-7, with TRBD2 identical over 10 bases. The sequenced material came from blood. CDR3 nucleotides: TGTGCCAGCAGCCCTAGCGGGAGCTTCTACGAGCAGTACTTC. Its protein is CASSPSGSFYEQYF.